One and the same sample provided the 21 T cell receptor beta chains below, sequenced in a study of shared clonotypes between healthy human individuals. Clones were read by immunoSEQ multiplex PCR, and TCRdb kept only the in-frame ones, dropping some. The sample includes 2,500,000 or so clones, 80% to 95% seen only once; the top ten take 0.36%. Input material: naive CD4+ T cells from PBMCs. Stated subset: CD45RA+ positively selected. The receptors here all came from a man aged 18 to 29 in good health. Some clones in this sample may be carry-over from other donors' samples.

The rearrangement uses TRBV5-6 and TRBJ1-2; possibly TRBD1 for D (6 bases). This CDR3 has 16 residues. V lost 0 bases and J 3 bases, leaving 15 bases between the germline ends. Germline assignment: CDR1 SGHDT and CDR2 YYEEEE. CDR3 DNA sequence: TGTGCCAGCAGCTTGGGACCCTGGGCAGGGGACTATGGCTACACCTTC. Residues: CASSLGPWAGDYGYTF. Filled out from reference TRBV5-6 and TRBJ1-2, the complete variable domain reads DAGVTQSPTHLIKTRGQQVTLRCSPKSGHDTVSWYQQALGQGPQFIFQYYEEEERQRGNFPDRFSGHQFPNYSSELNVNALLLGDSALYLCASSLGPWAGDYGYTFGSGTRLTVV.

On this clone itself: This specimen includes other DNA sequences encoding the same CDR3. The CDR3 DNA reads as TGTGCCAGCAGCGTAGGCGGGAGAAGCACAGATACGCAGTATTTT. Translation gives CASSVGGRSTDTQYF. The chain combines TRBV9 with TRBJ2-3; the match to TRBD2 covers 7 bases. Germline-derived CDR1 and CDR2 are SGDLS and YYNGEE. Losses at the gene ends were 0 bases for V and 0 bases for J; bases not matched to a gene: 1. The CDR3 sequence is 15 residues long.

The V and J genes are TRBV2 and TRBJ2-7, with D maybe TRBD2 (5 bases). In germline, CDR1 is SNHLY, CDR2 FYNNEI. There are 13 residues in the CDR3. V dropped 4 bases and J dropped 6 bases, with 13 bases sitting between them. Here the CDR3 reads CASSASGFREQYF. CDR3 nucleotides: TGTGCCAGCAGTGCATCGGGGTTCCGCGAGCAGTACTTC.

The rearrangement uses TRBV15 and TRBJ2-3, with 9 bases that match TRBD2. This CDR3 contains 15 residues. V shed 0 bases and J 5 bases; nucleotides not matched to a gene: 3. The germline CDR1 and CDR2 sequences are LNHNV and YYDKDF (reference sequence). CDR3 coding DNA: TGTGCCACCAGCAGAGAGCGGGAGGGCGAAGATACGCAGTATTTT. It encodes CATSREREGEDTQYF.

This chain joins TRBV10-3 and TRBJ1-4; 8 bases are a match to TRBD1. J gave up 7 bases and V 6 bases, and 4 bases lay outside the gene matches. The CDR3 extends over 13 amino acids. Per germline, CDR1 ENHRY and CDR2 SYGVKD. The CDR3 is CAISQGAGEKLFF. The CDR3 DNA follows: TGTGCCATCAGCCAGGGGGCCGGTGAAAAACTGTTTTTT.

The gene calls are TRBV5-4 and TRBJ2-6; D remains ambiguous. With 0 bases removed from V and 0 bases from J, the gap between germline ends came to 10 bases. The CDR3 is 17 residues long. Germline assignment: CDR1 SGHNT and CDR2 YYREEE (reference sequence). The CDR3 here is CASSLEVGRSGANVLTF. DNA of the CDR3: TGTGCCAGCAGCTTGGAGGTAGGGCGCTCTGGGGCCAACGTCCTGACTTTC.

The sample holds one count of this clone. The rearrangement uses TRBV30 and TRBJ1-2; no clear D. The germline V gene encodes CDR1 GTSNPN and CDR2 SVGIG (reference sequence). This CDR3 is 15 amino acids long. Trimming pared 0 bases from V and 2 bases from J, leaving 13 bases between. CDR3 loop: CAWSVRVEGNYGYTF. CDR3 nucleotides: TGTGCCTGGAGTGTACGGGTTGAGGGAAACTATGGCTACACCTTC.

This clone was found once. The CDR3: CASSFPKERGLTDTQYF. The CDR3 DNA reads TGTGCCAGTAGTTTCCCCAAGGAGCGGGGCCTTACAGATACGCAGTATTTT. This chain links TRBV19 with TRBJ2-3; 7 bases line up with TRBD2. Germline CDR1 LNHDA, CDR2 SQIVND (reference sequence). The J segment lost 3 bases and the V segment lost 5 bases, leaving 14 bases of the junction unmatched. The CDR3 contains 17 residues.

CDR3 nucleotides: TGCAGCGTTGAAGGTTTTCGTCGGCAGGGGGGCCCAGATACGCAGTATTTT. Translated: CSVEGFRRQGGPDTQYF. The genes are TRBV29-1 and TRBJ2-3; TRBD1 is a possible D gene (7 bases). Germline CDR1 is SQVTM and CDR2 is ANQGSEA. This CDR3 region has 17 residues. V was trimmed by 1 base and J by 4 bases, leaving 21 bases between them.

Regarding this clone: Other DNA sequences in this specimen translate into the identical CDR3. The chain recombines TRBV5-1 with TRBJ2-3; D is undetermined. V lost 0 bases, J lost 6 bases, and 5 bases lay in between. CDR3 length: 12 amino acids. From germline, CDR1 is SGHRS and CDR2 YFSETQ. The CDR3 bases are TGCGCCAGCAGCTTGGCCACGGATACGCAGTATTTT. The encoded protein is CASSLATDTQYF.

The CDR3 here is CSAKGMNTEAFF. Here the CDR3 DNA reads TGCAGCGCAAAGGGAATGAACACTGAAGCTTTCTTT. V gene TRBV29-1 combines with J gene TRBJ1-1; D is unclear. This CDR3 spans 12 amino acids. V gave up 7 bases and J gave up 0 bases, with 9 bases separating them. The germline V gene has CDR1 SQVTM and CDR2 ANQGSEA.

The chain links TRBV27 to TRBJ2-7; 11 bases fit TRBD2. V lost 2 bases and J lost 6; bases outside the gene matches: 3. Germline CDR1 is MNHEY and CDR2 is SMNVEV (reference sequence). The CDR3 extends over 14 amino acids. CDR3 coding DNA: TGTGCCAGCAGTTTAACTAGCGGGAGCCTCGAGCAGTACTTC. As protein: CASSLTSGSLEQYF.

In regard to this clone: The sample contains more than one DNA sequence encoding this CDR3. The rearrangement joins TRBV29-1 to TRBJ2-6; the D is unclear. Trimming left V 6 bases short and J 3 bases short, with 3 bases between. The CDR3 totals 11 residues. The V gene's germline CDR1 is SQVTM and CDR2 ANQGSEA. CDR3 sequence (DNA): TGCAGCGTAAGTGGGGCCAACGTCCTGACTTTC. Protein: CSVSGANVLTF. Full variable domain (outside the CDR3, taken from reference TRBV29-1 and TRBJ2-6): SAVISQKPSRDICQRGTSLTIQCQVDSQVTMMFWYRQQPGQSLTLIATANQGSEATYESGFVIDKFPISRPNLTFSTLTVSNMSPEDSSIYLCSVSGANVLTFGAGSRLTVL.

V gene TRBV28 combines with J gene TRBJ2-7; 14 bases align to TRBD2. The V segment lost 6 bases and the J segment 2 bases; nucleotides outside the gene matches: 15. From germline, CDR1 is MDHEN and CDR2 SYDVKM. The CDR3 is made up of 19 amino acids. The CDR3 DNA sequence: TGTGCCAGCAGACTGCCTCCGGGACTAGCGGGGGAAGGGGCCTACGAGCAGTACTTC. Protein: CASRLPPGLAGEGAYEQYF.

The chain carries TRBV28 and TRBJ1-2; no firm D call. The germline V gene has CDR1 MDHEN and CDR2 SYDVKM. V lost 6 bases and J lost 8, with 13 bases in between. The CDR3 is made up of 12 amino acids. In DNA form, the CDR3 reads TGTGCCAGCAGCACGGGAAAGGGAGGCTACACCTTC. Translating it yields CASSTGKGGYTF.

The DNA for the CDR3 is TGTGCCAGCAGCGGCAGCCTTGAAGCTTTCTTT. Its translation: CASSGSLEAFF. J is TRBJ1-1 and V is TRBV9; D not resolved. The germline V gene encodes CDR1 SGDLS and CDR2 YYNGEE. Deletions cut 3 bases from V and 7 bases from J, with 7 bases between. The length of the CDR3 is 11 residues. The full variable domain, in which reference TRBV9 and TRBJ1-1 provide the parts outside the CDR3, is DSGVTQTPKHLITATGQRVTLRCSPRSGDLSVYWYQQSLDQGLQFLIQYYNGEERAKGNILERFSAQQFPDLHSELNLSSLELGDSALYFCASSGSLEAFFGQGTRLTVV.

This chain connects TRBV14 to TRBJ1-6; tentative D call: TRBD1 (5 bases). The V end lost 3 bases, the J end lost 8 bases, and 14 bases lay between the germline ends. Germline V gives CDR1 SGHDN, CDR2 FVKESK. The CDR3 totals 15 residues. Written as DNA, the CDR3 is TGTGCCAGCAGCCATGGGACTCTTTCGTATTCACCCCTCCACTTT. Amino acid sequence: CASSHGTLSYSPLHF.

The chain joins TRBV18 to TRBJ2-7; tentative D call: TRBD1 (6 bases). Germline V gene sequence: CDR1 KGHSH, CDR2 LQKENI. The ends were cut back, 0 bases at V and 4 bases at J, with 16 bases in the middle. This CDR3 comprises 16 residues. In DNA form, the CDR3 reads TGTGCCAGCTCACCACCGGGACACAGCGAACCGTACGAGCAGTACTTC. Amino acids: CASSPPGHSEPYEQYF.

This chain connects TRBV5-1 to TRBJ1-2; D not resolved. The germline V and J ends were trimmed by 2 bases and 4 bases, with 12 bases remaining between them. CDR3 length equals 14 residues. CDR1 and CDR2 (germline): SGHRS, YFSETQ. CDR3 in amino acids: CASSFGGSLYGYTF. The CDR3 nucleotides are TGCGCCAGCAGCTTTGGTGGCAGCCTCTATGGCTACACCTTC. Full variable domain (remainder filled in from reference TRBV5-1 and TRBJ1-2): KAGVTQTPRYLIKTRGQQVTLSCSPISGHRSVSWYQQTPGQGLQFLFEYFSETQRNKGNFPGRFSGRQFSNSRSEMNVSTLELGDSALYLCASSFGGSLYGYTFGSGTRLTVV.

The chain carries TRBV28 and TRBJ1-1; possibly TRBD1 for D (5 bases). V dropped 5 bases and J dropped 5 bases, with 18 bases sitting between them. There are 15 residues in the CDR3. CDR1 MDHEN and CDR2 SYDVKM come from the germline V gene. This CDR3 reads CASSTPGSQGTEAFF. The CDR3 nucleotides are TGTGCCAGCAGTACCCCAGGTTCCCAGGGTACTGAAGCTTTCTTT.

The rearrangement uses TRBV5-1 and TRBJ2-7; no definite D call. This CDR3 has 14 residues. Germline V gene lookup returns CDR1 SGHRS and CDR2 YFSETQ. V was trimmed by 0 bases and J by 6 bases, leaving 13 bases between them. The CDR3 reads CASSLGVGPGEQYF. CDR3 DNA: TGCGCCAGCAGCTTGGGGGTGGGTCCTGGCGAGCAGTACTTC.